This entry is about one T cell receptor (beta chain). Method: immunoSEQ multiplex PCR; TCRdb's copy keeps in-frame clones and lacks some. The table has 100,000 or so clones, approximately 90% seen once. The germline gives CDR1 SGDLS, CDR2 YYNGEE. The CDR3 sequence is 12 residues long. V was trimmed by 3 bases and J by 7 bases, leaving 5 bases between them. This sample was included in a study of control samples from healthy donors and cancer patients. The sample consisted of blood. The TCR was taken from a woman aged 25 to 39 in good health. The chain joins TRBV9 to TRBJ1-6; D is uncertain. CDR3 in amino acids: CASSASNSPLHF. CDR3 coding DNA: TGTGCCAGCAGCGCTAGCAATTCACCCCTCCACTTT.